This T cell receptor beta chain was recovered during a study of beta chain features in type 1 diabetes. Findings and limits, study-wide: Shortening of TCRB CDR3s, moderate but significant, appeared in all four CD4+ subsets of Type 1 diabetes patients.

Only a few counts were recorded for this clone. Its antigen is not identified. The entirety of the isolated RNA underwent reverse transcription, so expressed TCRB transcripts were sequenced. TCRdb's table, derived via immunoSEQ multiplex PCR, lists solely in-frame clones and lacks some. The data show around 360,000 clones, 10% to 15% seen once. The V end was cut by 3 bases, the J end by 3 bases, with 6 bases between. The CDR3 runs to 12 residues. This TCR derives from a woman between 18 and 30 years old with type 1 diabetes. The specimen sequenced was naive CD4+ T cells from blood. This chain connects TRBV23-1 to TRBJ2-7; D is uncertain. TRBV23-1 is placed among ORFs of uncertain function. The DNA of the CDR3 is TGCGCCAGCAGTCATCCGGGCTACGAGCAGTACTTC. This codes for CASSHPGYEQYF.